This TCR beta chain was profiled in a study of cytomegalovirus exposure and HLA in healthy donors. General study results and limits: A highly shared variant cluster was judged a likely technical artifact.

The PCR had 60 Vbeta and 13 Jbeta primers. Measured with immunoSEQ multiplex PCR; TCRdb has only the in-frame clones, and not every one. Here the sample spans approximately 35,000 clones, 75% to 85% being singletons. CDR3 length: 14 amino acids. After removal of 5 bases from V and 1 base from J, the junction contained 4 bases not matched to a gene. Germline loops: CDR1 MNHNY, CDR2 SVGAGI (reference sequence). Only one count was recorded for this clone. Its antigen is not identified. This chain joins TRBV6-6 and TRBJ1-2, with 7 bases that match TRBD1. What was sequenced was PBMCs. The clonotype comes from a woman aged 18-29 years in good health and CMV-seronegative. The CDR3 bases are TGTGCCAGCAGTATCGGGACAGTTAACTATGGCTACACCTTC. It yields the protein CASSIGTVNYGYTF.